This TCR beta chain was retrieved from a study of blood T cell repertoires in COVID-19. In the study overall: COVID-19 samples, acute and convalescent, were from the United States, Italy and Spain.

The CDR3 totals 16 residues. The V gene lost 0 bases and the J gene lost 1 base, with 12 bases spanning the gap. From germline, CDR1 is LGHDT and CDR2 YNNKEL (reference sequence). In the authors' workflow: How many nucleated cells were present was estimated from reference gene primer amplification. Method: immunoSEQ multiplex PCR; TCRdb's copy keeps in-frame clones and lacks some. The DNA gave D and trimming, while V, J and clone size come from that table. The sample shows 89,000 or so clones, about 89% of them seen only once. The TCR was taken from a man aged 50 to 59 with COVID-19, enrolled during active disease. J is TRBJ1-2 and V is TRBV3-1 (or the pseudogene TRBV3-2); D gene uncertain. The sequenced sample consisted of peripheral blood. CDR3: CASSQDLLGVNYGYTF. The CDR3 DNA reads TGTGCCAGCAGCCAAGATCTTTTGGGAGTTAACTATGGCTACACCTTC.